The 19 T cell receptor delta chains reported below all come from one sample, sequenced in a study of Vδ1+ human thymocytes. Broader study findings: In the thymus, TRG and TRD repertoires looked highly polyclonal with Gaussian CDR3 lengths.

Sequences come from RNA converted to cDNA by reverse transcription. Pooled V-gene forward primers with one constant-region reverse primer generated the CDR3 amplicons by multiplex PCR. TCRdb fed the multiplex PCR reads into CATT to redo clone calling. Here the sample spans 80,000 or so delta-chain clones, 30% to 45% being singletons. Their recognized antigens are unknown. The sample comprised Vdelta1+ gamma-delta thymocytes from the thymus. Subset given: FACS-sorted CD3+ TCRalphabeta- TCRVdelta1+ TCRVdelta2- thymocytes. Receptors originate from a boy younger than two who had congenital heart surgery.

The chain uses TRDV1 and TRDJ1; 9 positions agree with TRDD3. Germline V CDR1 and CDR2: TSWWSYY, QGS. V lost 2 bases, J lost 0 bases, and 10 bases stayed unmatched. This CDR3 contains 18 residues. The chain's CDR3 is CALGETRGYAKYTDKLIF. The CDR3 DNA follows: TGTGCTCTTGGGGAAACACGGGGATACGCCAAGTACACCGATAAACTCATCTTT.

The rearrangement joins TRDV1 to TRDJ1, with D perhaps TRDD2 (9 bases). The CDR3 spans 23 residues. V was shortened by 0 bases and J by 0 bases, with 32 bases between the two germline ends. The germline CDR1 and CDR2 sequences are TSWWSYY and QGS. The DNA for the CDR3 is TGTGCTCTTGGGGAACTCCCAACGGCCTTCCTACGCACTGGGGGGCCGTACACCGATAAACTCATCTTT. Protein sequence: CALGELPTAFLRTGGPYTDKLIF.

V gene TRDV1 combines with J gene TRDJ1, with D possibly matching TRDD3 (5 bases). Germline V gene data show CDR1 as TSWWSYY and CDR2 as QGS. Trimming removed 9 bases from V and 1 base from J, with 24 bases in between. This CDR3 has 17 residues. As DNA, the CDR3 is TGTGCTCTGAGAGATCACTACCCCGGTGATACCACCGATAAACTCATCTTT. Protein product: CALRDHYPGDTTDKLIF.

This clone appeared a few times. The chain couples TRDV1 to TRDJ1; 11 bases match TRDD3. Trimming took 1 base from V and 2 from J; bases not matched to a gene: 12. This CDR3 comprises 19 residues. Germline loops: CDR1 TSWWSYY, CDR2 QGS. The CDR3 region is CALGEPTPPGGYQTDKLIF. CDR3 DNA sequence: TGTGCTCTTGGGGAACCCACCCCTCCTGGGGGATACCAAACCGATAAACTCATCTTT.

This clone has only a few counts. The rearrangement joins TRDV1 to TRDJ1, with D possibly matching TRDD2 (6 bases). The CDR3 runs to 18 residues. The germline gives CDR1 TSWWSYY, CDR2 QGS. V gave up 0 bases and J gave up 0 bases, with 17 bases separating them. The CDR3 loop is CALGELHHFLRNTDKLIF. The CDR3 DNA reads TGTGCTCTTGGGGAACTCCATCACTTCCTGAGAAACACCGATAAACTCATCTTT.

The V gene is TRDV1, the J gene TRDJ1, with TRDD3 matching over 7 bases. The CDR3 runs to 23 residues. In germline, CDR1 is TSWWSYY, CDR2 QGS. Trimming removed 1 base from V and 4 bases from J; junction bases left unmatched: 30. The CDR3 sequence: CALGERGPPGINSGGCPIDKLIF. The CDR3 DNA follows: TGTGCTCTTGGGGAACGAGGTCCGCCGGGGATTAACTCCGGGGGATGCCCTATCGATAAACTCATCTTT.

V is TRDV1 and J is TRDJ1; 7 nucleotides line up with TRDD2. The CDR3 runs to 20 residues. Losses at the gene ends were 3 bases for V and 0 bases for J; bases not matched to a gene: 19. Germline V gene data show CDR1 as TSWWSYY and CDR2 as QGS. The DNA for the CDR3 is TGTGCTCTTGGGGAGATGGAGATTTCCTACCCGCGTGTTTACACCGATAAACTCATCTTT. As protein: CALGEMEISYPRVYTDKLIF.

The chain joins TRDV1 to TRDJ1; TRDD3 matches at 7 bases. After removal of 5 bases from V and 0 bases from J, the junction contained 15 bases not matched to a gene. This CDR3 spans 18 amino acids. Germline CDR1 is TSWWSYY and CDR2 is QGS. CDR3 amino acids: CALGSSIMAGGYTDKLIF. Here the CDR3 DNA reads TGTGCTCTTGGGTCCTCTATTATGGCTGGGGGTTACACCGATAAACTCATCTTT.

V and J are TRDV1 and TRDJ1; 8 nucleotides match TRDD3. V dropped 3 bases and J dropped 8; count of bases not matched to a gene: 8. The length of the CDR3 is 14 residues. Germline V lookup: CDR1 TSWWSYY, CDR2 QGS. As DNA, the CDR3 is TGTGCTCTTGGGGACTTGGGATACGCGAGGAAACTCATCTTT. It encodes CALGDLGYARKLIF.

This clone has just a few counts. V is TRDV1 and J is TRDJ1; 11 bases line up with TRDD3. CDR3 length: 23 amino acids. The trim removed 2 bases at V and 3 bases at J, leaving 26 bases unmatched. CDR1 is TSWWSYY and CDR2 is QGS in the germline V gene. The chain's CDR3 is CALGEKFSFPAWSGGYVADKLIF. The CDR3 coding sequence is TGTGCTCTTGGGGAAAAATTCTCCTTCCCCGCTTGGAGTGGGGGATACGTCGCCGATAAACTCATCTTT.

Only a few counts were recorded for this clone. The chain is built from TRDV1 and TRDJ1; 9 positions agree with TRDD2. V lost 0 bases to trimming and J lost 4 bases; unmatched junction nucleotides: 24. The CDR3 extends over 22 amino acids. CDR1 is TSWWSYY and CDR2 is QGS in the germline V gene. The CDR3 sequence is CALGELPGLPTLLGSRVDKLIF. The CDR3 DNA reads TGTGCTCTTGGGGAACTCCCAGGCCTTCCTACGCTACTGGGGTCTCGGGTCGATAAACTCATCTTT.

The chain has TRDV1 and TRDJ1, with 10 bases identical to TRDD3. V lost 2 bases, J lost 0 bases, and 24 bases stayed unmatched. This CDR3 has 23 amino acids. Germline CDR1 TSWWSYY, CDR2 QGS. The DNA of the CDR3 is TGTGCTCTTGGGGAAAATTACCATCACATGGGGGATACTCTGAAGCGGTACACCGATAAACTCATCTTT. Its protein is CALGENYHHMGDTLKRYTDKLIF.

As regards this clone: Sequence at one end of the junction differs from germline and may be a read error. The chain is built from TRDV1 and TRDJ1; a possible D gene is TRDD3 (6 bases). The CDR3 contains 15 residues. Germline V gene lookup returns CDR1 TSWWSYY and CDR2 QGS. Here the CDR3 reads CALGGRPGDTDKLIF. DNA of the CDR3: TGTGCTCTAGGGGGGAGGCCGGGGGACACCGATAAACTCATCTTT.

Only a few counts were recorded for this clone. The chain joins TRDV1 to TRDJ1, with 9 bases aligning to TRDD3. The CDR3 contains 17 residues. Germline V gives CDR1 TSWWSYY, CDR2 QGS. The J segment lost 2 bases and the V segment lost 4 bases, leaving 11 bases of the junction unmatched. The CDR3 DNA sequence: TGTGCTCTTGGGGGAGTATCCGGGGGATACACAACCGATAAACTCATCTTT. Its translation is CALGGVSGGYTTDKLIF.

V usage is TRDV1 and J usage is TRDJ1; D gene ambiguous. CDR1 is TSWWSYY, CDR2 QGS, per germline. The CDR3 contains 19 residues. V gave up 0 bases and J gave up 3 bases, with 23 bases separating them. The CDR3 region has the DNA TGTGCTCTTGGGGAACTCAAACACGAGGGGCTACTCCCCCCCGATAAACTCATCTTT. Residues: CALGELKHEGLLPPDKLIF.

This sequence joins TRDV1 and TRDJ1, with D possibly being TRDD3 (6 bases). Trimming shortened V by 5 bases and J by 0 bases, and 28 bases separated the two germline ends. The CDR3 consists of 20 residues. CDR1 and CDR2 (germline): TSWWSYY, QGS. The CDR3 region has the DNA TGTGCTCTTGGGAACTGGGCCTCCCGGGCGAATCATGGGTACACCGATAAACTCATCTTT. This encodes CALGNWASRANHGYTDKLIF.

The rearrangement joins TRDV1 to TRDJ1; the match to TRDD3 covers 11 bases. The CDR3 is 25 residues long. The ends lost 2 bases at V and 1 base at J; junction bases unmatched: 30. Germline assignment: CDR1 TSWWSYY and CDR2 QGS. This CDR3 reads CALGEYPPTNLYWGILRTRTDKLIF. In DNA form, the CDR3 reads TGTGCTCTTGGGGAATATCCTCCTACCAACCTGTACTGGGGGATATTGAGGACTCGCACCGATAAACTCATCTTT.

The chain carries TRDV1 and TRDJ1; no definite D call. Germline loops: CDR1 TSWWSYY, CDR2 QGS. This CDR3 is 16 amino acids long. V lost 2 bases and J 1 base, leaving 14 bases between the germline ends. CDR3 residues: CALGEISPWVTDKLIF. In DNA form, the CDR3 reads TGTGCTCTTGGGGAAATTTCCCCTTGGGTCACCGATAAACTCATCTTT.

The chain employs TRDV1 and TRDJ1, with 7 bases matching TRDD3. Losses at the gene ends were 0 bases for V and 0 bases for J; bases not matched to a gene: 28. The CDR3 length is 24 residues. Germline values: CDR1 TSWWSYY, CDR2 QGS. Written as DNA, the CDR3 is TGTGCTCTTGGGGAACTTCGCCCCGGTTTATCTGGGGGTTCTGCTGACCCGTACACCGATAAACTCATCTTT. Protein sequence: CALGELRPGLSGGSADPYTDKLIF.